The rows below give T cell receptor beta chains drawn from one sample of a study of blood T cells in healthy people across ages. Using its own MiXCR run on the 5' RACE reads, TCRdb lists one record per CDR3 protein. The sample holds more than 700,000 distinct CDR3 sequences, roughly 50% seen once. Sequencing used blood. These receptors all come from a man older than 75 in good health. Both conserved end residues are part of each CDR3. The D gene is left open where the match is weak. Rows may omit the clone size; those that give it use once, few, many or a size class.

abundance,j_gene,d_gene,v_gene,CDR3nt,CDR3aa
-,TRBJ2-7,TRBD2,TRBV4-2,TGTGCCAGCAGCCAAGAAGGGACTAGCGTTTACGAGCAGTACTTC,CASSQEGTSVYEQYF
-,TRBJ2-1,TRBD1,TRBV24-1,TGTGCCACCAGTGATCGTGGACAGGGGGCCTATGAGCAGTTCTTC,CATSDRGQGAYEQFF
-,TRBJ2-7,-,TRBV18,TGTGCCAGCTCACCACCCGGGGGAGCCTCGGACGAGCAGTACTTC,CASSPPGGASDEQYF
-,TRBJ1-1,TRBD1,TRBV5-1,TGCGCCAGCAGCTCCAGTTCCGGGACAGGGGGCGGCACTGAAGCTTTCTTT,CASSSSSGTGGGTEAFF
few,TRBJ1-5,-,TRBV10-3,TGTGCCATCAGCCCGACAGATCAGCCCCAGCATTTT,CAISPTDQPQHF
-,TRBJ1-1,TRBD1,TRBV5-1,TGCGCCAGCAGCTTCGACAGGGCGACGGACACTGAAGCTTTCTTT,CASSFDRATDTEAFF
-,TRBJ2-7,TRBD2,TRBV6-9,TGTGCCAGTCAGCGGGGCCGCGAGCAGTACTTC,CASQRGREQYF
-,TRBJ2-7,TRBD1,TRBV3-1,TGTGCCAGCAGCCAAGCCAGAGTCGGGACAGGGGGCGCCGAGCAGTACTTC,CASSQARVGTGGAEQYF
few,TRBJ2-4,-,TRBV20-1,TGCAGTGCCCACGCCGGGAGTGGAAACATTCAGTACTTC,CSAHAGSGNIQYF
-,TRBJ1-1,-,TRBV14,TGTGCCAGCAGCCGACGAACAAGGGGCACTGAAGCTTTCTTT,CASSRRTRGTEAFF
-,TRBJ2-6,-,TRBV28,TGTGCCAGCAGTTCGGGTTTTTTCCTGACTTTC,CASSSGFFLTF
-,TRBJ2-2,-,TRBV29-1,TGCAGCGTCGGGACACAAAACACCGGGGAGCTGTTTTTT,CSVGTQNTGELFF
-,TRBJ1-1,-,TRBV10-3,TGTGCCATCAGTGAGTCGGGGCGGCACACTGAAGCTTTCTTT,CAISESGRHTEAFF
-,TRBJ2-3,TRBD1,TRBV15,TGTGCCACCAGCAGGAACTACAGGACAGGGGGGGTGACAGATACGCAGTATTTT,CATSRNYRTGGVTDTQYF
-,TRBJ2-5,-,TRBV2,TGTGCCAGCAGTGGGTTAGTTAGTACCGAGACCCAGTACTTC,CASSGLVSTETQYF
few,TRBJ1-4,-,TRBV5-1,TGCGCCAGCAGCTTGGACGGGACTCGGAATGAAAAACTGTTTTTT,CASSLDGTRNEKLFF
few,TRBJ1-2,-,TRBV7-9,TGTGCCAGCAGCTTAGTCGGGGGACACCCTTATGGCTACACCTTC,CASSLVGGHPYGYTF
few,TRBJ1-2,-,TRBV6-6,TGTGCCAGCAGCCCGACAGCCTATGGCTACACCTTC,CASSPTAYGYTF
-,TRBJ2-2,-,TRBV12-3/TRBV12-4,TGTGCCAGCAGTTTTGGAGCGAGTACCGGGGAGCTGTTTTTT,CASSFGASTGELFF
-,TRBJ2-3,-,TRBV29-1,TGCAGCGTCCTAGGGGACTCCTCTAGCACAGATACGCAGTATTTT,CSVLGDSSSTDTQYF
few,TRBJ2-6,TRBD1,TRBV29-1,TGCAGCGTTAGGGGGCCGAGGATTTCTGGGGCCAACGTCCTGACTTTC,CSVRGPRISGANVLTF
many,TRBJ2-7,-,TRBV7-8,TGTGCCAGCAGCTACCAAAAGGCCTCCGACGAGCAGTACTTC,CASSYQKASDEQYF
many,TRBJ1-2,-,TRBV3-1,TGTGCCAGCAGCCAAGTTAGGGGATCTCACTATGGCTACACCTTC,CASSQVRGSHYGYTF
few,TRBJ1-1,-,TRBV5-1,TGCGCCAGCAGCTCCCAGGTAGGGGTTGAAGCTTTCTTT,CASSSQVGVEAFF
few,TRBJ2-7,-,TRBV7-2,TGTGCCAGCAGCTCCAGATCCGGGACAAGGATGAGGCAGGAGCAGTACTTC,CASSSRSGTRMRQEQYF
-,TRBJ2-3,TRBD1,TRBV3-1,TGTGCCAGCAGCCGGGACAGGGCAGAGGAGGATACGCAGTATTTT,CASSRDRAEEDTQYF
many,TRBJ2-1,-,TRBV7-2,TGTGCCAGCAGCGTAAACAATGAGCAGTTCTTC,CASSVNNEQFF
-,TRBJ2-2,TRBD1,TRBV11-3,TGTGCCAGCACATACAGGGGGAACACCGGGGAGCTGTTTTTT,CASTYRGNTGELFF
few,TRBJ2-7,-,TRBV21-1,TGTGCCAGCAGCAAAGGGGACAGGCCCCCCTACGAGCAGTACTTC,CASSKGDRPPYEQYF
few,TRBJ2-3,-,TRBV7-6,TGTGCCAGCAGCTCGCACATGAGCGATACGCAGTATTTT,CASSSHMSDTQYF
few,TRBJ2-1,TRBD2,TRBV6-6,TGTGCCAGCATCCAGACCCGCCTAGCGGGGAATGAGCAGTTCTTC,CASIQTRLAGNEQFF
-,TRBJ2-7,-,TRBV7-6,TGTGCCAGCAGCTCCGGGGCCAGCTCCTACGAGCAGTACTTC,CASSSGASSYEQYF
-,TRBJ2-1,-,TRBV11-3,TGTGCCAGCAGCTCCCGGGACCAAGGAGGCGATGAGCAGTTCTTC,CASSSRDQGGDEQFF
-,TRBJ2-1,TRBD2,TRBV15,TGTGCCACCAGCAGAGGGGGACTAGCGGGAGTTAGTTATGAGCAGTTCTTC,CATSRGGLAGVSYEQFF
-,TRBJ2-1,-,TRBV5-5,TGTGCCGGCAGCTTGGCCGGGCTACCCGCATACAATGAGCAGTTCTTC,CAGSLAGLPAYNEQFF
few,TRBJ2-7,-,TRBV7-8,TGTGCCAGCAGCTTAGGGTTAACGGAGCAGTACTTC,CASSLGLTEQYF
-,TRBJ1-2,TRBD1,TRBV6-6,TGTGCCAGCGAGACAGGGATGGATATTGCGGGCTACACCTTC,CASETGMDIAGYTF
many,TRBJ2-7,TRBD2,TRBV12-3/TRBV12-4,TGTGCCAGCAGTCTAGCGGGAGGGCCTGACGAGCAGTACTTC,CASSLAGGPDEQYF
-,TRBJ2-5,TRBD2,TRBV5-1,TGCGCCAGCAGCGACGGGACTAGCGGGATGGTAAGGTACTTC,CASSDGTSGMVRYF